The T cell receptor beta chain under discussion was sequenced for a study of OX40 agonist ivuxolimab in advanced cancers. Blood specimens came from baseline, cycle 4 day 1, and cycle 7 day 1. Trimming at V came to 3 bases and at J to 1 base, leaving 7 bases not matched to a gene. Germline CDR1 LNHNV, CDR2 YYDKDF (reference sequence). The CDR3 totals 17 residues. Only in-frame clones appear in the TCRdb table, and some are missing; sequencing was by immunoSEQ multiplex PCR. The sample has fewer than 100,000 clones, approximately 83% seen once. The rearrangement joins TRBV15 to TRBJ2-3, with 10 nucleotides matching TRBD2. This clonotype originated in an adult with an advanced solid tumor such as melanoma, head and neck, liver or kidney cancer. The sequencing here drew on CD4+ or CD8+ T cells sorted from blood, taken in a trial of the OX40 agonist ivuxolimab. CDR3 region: CATSRGKAGGRTDTQYF. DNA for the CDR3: TGTGCCACCAGCAGGGGTAAAGCGGGGGGGCGCACAGATACGCAGTATTTT.